This T cell receptor (beta chain) was captured in a study of blood T cells in healthy people across ages (dated by TCRdb to 2014 to 2015). As for the study more broadly: Template switching captured roughly one uniquely barcoded TCR beta cDNA molecule per two T cells in model experiments. Donors were grouped into four age groups: young (average approximately 16 years), middle-aged (39), aged (roughly 62) and long-lived (roughly 80). The study analyzed two additional independent replicas of 1 million unique cDNA reads from the same blood draw for two donors, one aged 18 to 30 and one aged 80 or older. To track age-related changes in TCR beta repertoire diversity, the study relied on deep sequencing normalized with unique cDNA molecular identifiers. To avoid experimental bias, donors of different ages were distributed randomly across sequencing lanes.

CDR1 and CDR2, looked up from the germline V gene, are MDHEN and SYDVKM. The CDR3 covers 14 residues, taking in both the cysteine and the phenylalanine. Only CDR3 DNA is held: 42 bases, read in frame from base 1. The V and J ends are trimmed by 1 base and 2 bases, leaving 8 bases between them. The donors were roughly 40 Caucasian individuals from Russia, aged roughly 6 to 100 years, who were systemically healthy. Each donor gave 8 to 10 milliliters of peripheral blood, drawn into EDTA-treated Vacutainer tubes. PBMCs were isolated by Ficoll-Paque density-gradient centrifugation, with at least 6 million obtained per sample. Total RNA, at least 5.5 micrograms per sample, was extracted from PBMCs with Trizol reagent. For every donor, an aliquot of PBMCs went through flow cytometry to measure the percentages of naive CD45RAhigh/CD27high T cells. A note on this clonotype: Its antigen remains unidentified. The record has no base qualities; no much larger clone is one base away.

The library was prepared using 5' RACE. The sequencer was an Illumina HiSeq 2500. A second roughly 6 to 12 cycle PCR used a sample-barcoded 5' primer and a J-beta primer mix. Each TCR beta cDNA molecule received a unique molecular identifier from a template-switch 5' adaptor carrying 12 random nucleotides. Each sample yielded at least 3 million CDR3-containing paired-end reads. First-strand cDNA was synthesized from all RNA with the Mint cDNA synthesis kit, primed by a TRBC-specific oligonucleotide. Following uracil-DNA glycosylase treatment, all cDNA underwent a first 18-cycle PCR with the universal primers M1SS and BC2_uni_R. The source study handled its data this way. Each sample was normalized by randomly selecting 1 million high-quality reads, each carrying a distinct molecular identifier. Reads sharing molecular identifiers were discarded rather than binned into consensus sequences. MiTCR, set to a Q25 quality threshold and the strictest error-elimination algorithm, was used for CDR3 identification, clonotype clustering and error correction. A nonparametric unseen species model with Euler transformation was used to estimate lower-bound total TCR beta diversity. TCRdb took the public reads, trimmed them with fastp at Q25, ran MiXCR for clone calling and kept in-frame beta chains. Rows with one shared CDR3 protein collapse into an entry with the most common genes and DNA. The V and J calls follow TCRdb's processing rather than the paper's. This sample gives 1,300,000 or so distinct CDR3 sequences in total; 45% to 70% of them show up just once. Approximately 7% of the sample belongs to the ten largest clones.

Summary of the overall study and its limitations: Estimates of total diversity based on one million sequenced T cells were considered lower bounds and underestimates. Because donor CMV infection status was unknown, age-related changes in expanded clonotypes were potentially confounded. As age increased, observed TCR beta diversity per million T cells dropped in a roughly linear way, and a significant reduction was already evident by age about 40. Compared with the aged group, more naive CD4+ T cells, fewer expanded clones and increased TCR diversity were shown by the long-lived group, suggesting age selection. A strong correlation was found between observed TCR beta diversity and the percentage of naive T cells measured by flow cytometry. Conclusive comparison of naive and antigen-experienced compartments was prevented by the profiling of bulk unsorted PBMCs.

Material: blood. Here the chain combines TRBV28 and TRBJ1-1; no D gene is confidently identified. The sequence came from a man between 18 and 29 years old in good health. The CDR3 amino acid sequence is: CASSLSVDNTEAFF. The DNA reads as follows: TGTGCCAGCAGTTTATCGGTCGATAACACTGAAGCTTTCTTT.